This T cell receptor beta chain was captured in a study of human T cells and chemical hapten exposure. Study background: Variation in per-sample TCR yields came mainly from small pooled library volume differences. Study results and caveats: Those TCRs sitting above 1 in 1000 frequency stayed the same with DPC sensitization.

Individual cDNA molecules (in the library) carried attached unique molecular identifiers. Methods used by the authors: Samples had a median of 95,638 TCRs, ranging 23,224 to 690,600. TCRdb used MiXCR to reprocess the reads, holding one entry per CDR3 protein. TCRdb, not the original authors, processed these V and J calls. The repertoire includes about 120,000 distinct CDR3 sequences, 8.5% of them detected once, and 1.4% sits in the top ten. This clonotype was found a few times. No antigen is known for it. Unfractionated whole blood was the source from which total RNA was extracted. CDR1 LGHNA and CDR2 YSLEER come from the germline V gene. V gave up 4 bases and J gave up 5 bases, with 18 bases separating them. CDR3 length: 16 residues.

The V gene is TRBV4-3, the J gene TRBJ2-1; tentative D call: TRBD2 (6 bases). The source of this sequence is a human donor in good health. Some clones in this sample may be carry-over from other donors' samples. The sample was whole blood. Here the CDR3 DNA reads TGCGCCAGCAGCCGCGATGGGGACTTTAGCAACAATGAGCAGTTCTTC. It yields the protein CASSRDGDFSNNEQFF.